This T cell receptor beta chain was found in a study of control samples from healthy donors and cancer patients. The table came from immunoSEQ multiplex PCR; TCRdb's copy has only in-frame clones and leaves some out. The table has 90,000 to 110,000 clones, roughly 85% seen once. Germline V gene data show CDR1 as MNHNY and CDR2 as SVGAGI (reference sequence). The V end lost 6 bases, the J end lost 8 bases, and 14 bases lay between the germline ends. The CDR3 is 13 amino acids. This clonotype was sampled from a woman aged 45-65 years in good health. Sequencing input: blood. The genes are TRBV6-6 and TRBJ1-3; D is unclear. The CDR3 sequence: CASSPTGSDTIYF. CDR3 nucleotides: TGTGCCAGCAGCCCCACCGGGTCGGACACCATATATTTT.